The 19 T cell receptor beta chains presented below share a single source sample, sequenced in a study of CD4+ T cells in melanoma. The data were produced by immunoSEQ multiplex PCR, yet TCRdb's version contains in-frame clones alone and is incomplete. The table includes around 110,000 clones, about nine tenths detected once. The sequenced sample was peripheral blood. The receptors here all came from a human donor with melanoma.

This chain uses TRBV11-3 with TRBJ1-1; unclear D gene. The CDR3 consists of 17 residues. Trimming took off 1 base at V and 1 base at J, with 16 bases between the two ends. Germline V lookup: CDR1 SGHNT, CDR2 YENEEA. This CDR3 reads CASSLVAAGNGNTEAFF. The CDR3 DNA follows: TGTGCCAGCAGCTTAGTGGCCGCCGGGAACGGGAACACTGAAGCTTTCTTT. The full variable domain, rest sourced from reference TRBV11-3 and TRBJ1-1, is EAGVVQSPRYKIIEKKQPVAFWCNPISGHNTLYWYLQNLGQGPELLIRYENEEAVDDSQLPKDRFSAERLKGVDSTLKIQPAELGDSAVYLCASSLVAAGNGNTEAFFGQGTRLTVV.

The genes are TRBV7-9 and TRBJ1-1, with D tentatively TRBD1 (6 bases). The CDR3 consists of 14 residues. Looked up from germline, CDR1 is SEHNR and CDR2 is FQNEAQ (reference sequence). Trimming took 4 bases from V and 4 from J, leaving 13 bases between them. As DNA, the CDR3 is TGTGCCAGCAGCTCCATGGGGGGGCCCACTGAAGCTTTCTTT. Protein product: CASSSMGGPTEAFF.

This chain connects TRBV30 to TRBJ2-2; 7 bases align to TRBD1. CDR1 and CDR2 from the germline V gene are GTSNPN and SVGIG (reference sequence). There are 15 residues in the CDR3. Trimming removed 0 bases from V and 7 bases from J; junction bases left unmatched: 8. CDR3 nucleotide sequence: TGTGCCTGGAGTGTACGGAGACAGGGCGGCGGGGAGCTGTTTTTT. Translation gives CAWSVRRQGGGELFF. The whole variable domain, filled in from reference TRBV30 and TRBJ2-2, reads SQTIHQWPATLVQPVGSPLSLECTVEGTSNPNLYWYRQAAGRGLQLLFYSVGIGQISSEVPQNLSASRPQDRQFILSSKKLLLSDSGFYLCAWSVRRQGGGELFFGEGSRLTVL.

V gene TRBV2 combines with J gene TRBJ1-5; D is uncertain. The CDR3 has 12 amino acids. In germline, CDR1 is SNHLY, CDR2 FYNNEI. V shed 5 bases and J shed 9 bases, with 11 bases lying between them. The CDR3 bases are TGTGCCAGCAGTACTAGGAATTTGCCCCAGCATTTT. Protein sequence: CASSTRNLPQHF. The full variable domain, rest sourced from reference TRBV2 and TRBJ1-5, is EPEVTQTPSHQVTQMGQEVILRCVPISNHLYFYWYRQILGQKVEFLVSFYNNEISEKSEIFDDQFSVERPDGSNFTLKIRSTKLEDSAMYFCASSTRNLPQHFGDGTRLSIL.

The chain has TRBV7-3 and TRBJ2-1; D tentatively fits TRBD1 or TRBD2 (6 bases each). The V gene's germline CDR1 is SGHTA and CDR2 FQGTGA. There are 11 residues in the CDR3. Deletions cut 4 bases from V and 9 bases from J, with 7 bases between. CDR3 loop: CASSSGAEQFF. Here the CDR3 DNA reads TGTGCCAGCAGCTCGGGGGCTGAGCAGTTCTTC.

The chain carries TRBV19 and TRBJ2-3, with D tentatively TRBD1 (6 bases). Germline CDR1 reads LNHDA; CDR2 reads SQIVND (reference sequence). V was pared by 5 bases and J by 0 bases, with 15 bases between. CDR3 length: 16 residues. CDR3 bases: TGTGCCAGTAGTCTGGGGGCTCACCTTAGCACAGATACGCAGTATTTT. Residues: CASSLGAHLSTDTQYF.

This chain links TRBV2 with TRBJ1-4, with 8 bases identical to TRBD1. This CDR3 is built from 16 residues. The V and J ends lost 6 bases and 12 bases, in that order; junction bases with no gene match: 18. The V gene's germline CDR1 is SNHLY and CDR2 FYNNEI. The CDR3 spells CASSLSSGTGYRELFF. CDR3 in DNA: TGTGCCAGCAGCCTAAGCTCTGGGACAGGTTACCGGGAACTGTTTTTT.

V usage is TRBV30 and J usage is TRBJ1-6; 7 nucleotides align to TRBD1. This CDR3 is 13 amino acids long. Looked up from germline, CDR1 is GTSNPN and CDR2 is SVGIG (reference sequence). The V and J ends lost 5 bases and 7 bases, in that order; junction bases with no gene match: 5. The CDR3 bases are TGTGCCTGGGGCGGGACAGAGAATTCACCCCTCCACTTT. The encoded protein is CAWGGTENSPLHF.

The genes are TRBV29-1 and TRBJ2-1, with D uncertain. The CDR3 runs to 12 residues. Germline lookup yields CDR1 SQVTM and CDR2 ANQGSEA. V was cut by 6 bases and J by 2 bases, with 8 bases left in between. CDR3 DNA: TGCAGCGTCCGGGTTGCCTACAATGAGCAGTTCTTC. Translation: CSVRVAYNEQFF.

The rearrangement uses TRBV19 and TRBJ2-3; D is possibly TRBD1 or TRBD2 (5 bases each). With 6 bases removed from V and 2 bases from J, the gap between germline ends came to 15 bases. CDR1 and CDR2 (germline): LNHDA, SQIVND (reference sequence). The CDR3 length is 15 residues. The CDR3 loop reads CASSPGLGVTDTQYF. In DNA, the CDR3 is TGTGCCAGTAGCCCCGGGCTGGGGGTCACAGATACGCAGTATTTT.

The J gene is TRBJ2-7, the V gene TRBV6-5, with 7 bases lining up with TRBD1. Trimming took 4 bases from V and 2 from J; bases not matched to a gene: 8. CDR1 and CDR2 (germline): MNHEY, SVGAGI. The CDR3 has 15 residues. The CDR3 region has the DNA TGTGCCAGCAGTTTTACAGGGGAAGTCCCCTACGAGCAGTACTTC. This codes for CASSFTGEVPYEQYF.

This clone was found a few times. The chain is built from TRBV15 and TRBJ2-3; TRBD1 is a possible D gene (5 bases). Trimming shortened V by 6 bases and J by 10 bases, and 20 bases separated the two germline ends. CDR3 length: 14 amino acids. Germline V lookup: CDR1 LNHNV, CDR2 YYDKDF (reference sequence). CDR3 sequence (DNA): TGTGCCACCAGTGTTAGGGTGGGGCGAGTGCCGCAGTATTTT. Translation: CATSVRVGRVPQYF.

The V call is TRBV4-1, the J call TRBJ2-4; 8 bases are shared with TRBD2. Trimming at V came to 0 bases and at J to 5 bases, leaving 6 bases not matched to a gene. The CDR3 consists of 16 residues. Germline V gene lookup returns CDR1 MGHRA and CDR2 YSYEKL. CDR3 sequence: CASSQDPTGGENIQYF. The CDR3 DNA reads TGCGCCAGCAGCCAAGACCCTACGGGGGGGGAAAACATTCAGTACTTC.

The chain couples TRBV19 to TRBJ2-6; D unclear. V lost 6 bases, J lost 0 bases, and 15 bases lay in between. The germline gives CDR1 LNHDA, CDR2 SQIVND (reference sequence). The length of the CDR3 is 17 residues. In DNA form, the CDR3 reads TGTGCCAGTAGGGGTACCACTCTTCTCTCTGGGGCCAACGTCCTGACTTTC. Protein: CASRGTTLLSGANVLTF.

The CDR3 protein is CASSIRVPSGGYTF. CDR3 DNA: TGTGCCAGTAGTATCCGGGTCCCATCGGGCGGCTACACCTTC. The V gene is TRBV19, the J gene TRBJ1-2; D is unclear. Trimming removed 3 bases from V and 8 bases from J, with 16 bases in between. Looked up from germline, CDR1 is LNHDA and CDR2 is SQIVND (reference sequence). CDR3 length: 14 amino acids.

This clone was seen more than once but under ten times. V usage is TRBV5-1 and J usage is TRBJ2-2, with TRBD2 identical over 8 bases. Germline V gene data show CDR1 as SGHRS and CDR2 as YFSETQ. The CDR3 length is 14 residues. V shed 7 bases, J shed 1 base, and the junction held 3 bases outside the gene matches. In DNA form, the CDR3 reads TGCGCCAGCGGCACTAGCGGGAACACCGGGGAGCTGTTTTTT. Amino acid sequence: CASGTSGNTGELFF. The full variable domain, its missing parts supplied by reference TRBV5-1 and TRBJ2-2, is KAGVTQTPRYLIKTRGQQVTLSCSPISGHRSVSWYQQTPGQGLQFLFEYFSETQRNKGNFPGRFSGRQFSNSRSEMNVSTLELGDSALYLCASGTSGNTGELFFGEGSRLTVL.

The chain has TRBV6-1 and TRBJ1-2, with 9 positions matching TRBD1. Trimming took 5 bases from V and 6 from J; bases not matched to a gene: 7. CDR3 length: 14 residues. Germline values: CDR1 MNHNS, CDR2 SASEGT. The CDR3 bases are TGTGCCAGCAGTCTATACCGGGACAGGGATGGCTACACCTTC. Translated, it gives CASSLYRDRDGYTF.

The chain recombines TRBV5-1 with TRBJ1-3, with D perhaps matching TRBD1 (5 bases). The germline CDR1 and CDR2 sequences are SGHRS and YFSETQ. The CDR3 runs to 15 residues. The ends were cut back, 2 bases at V and 0 bases at J, with 9 bases in the middle. CDR3 nucleotides: TGCGCCAGCAGCTTCGGGGCCAGCTCTGGAAACACCATATATTTT. It codes for CASSFGASSGNTIYF.

This rearrangement joins TRBV28 to TRBJ2-7, with D maybe TRBD1 (6 bases). Germline CDR1 is MDHEN and CDR2 is SYDVKM. CDR3 length: 13 residues. V gave up 6 bases and J gave up 1 base, with 10 bases separating them. The CDR3 loop is CASSPGQSYEQYF. CDR3 bases: TGTGCCAGCAGCCCCGGACAGTCCTACGAGCAGTACTTC. Using reference TRBV28 and TRBJ2-7 for the parts outside the CDR3, the full variable domain is DVKVTQSSRYLVKRTGEKVFLECVQDMDHENMFWYRQDPGLGLRLIYFSYDVKMKEKGDIPEGYSVSREKKERFSLILESASTNQTSMYLCASSPGQSYEQYFGPGTRLTVT.